What follows are 21 T cell receptor beta chains derived from one specimen sequenced in a study of early T cells in non-severe SARS-CoV-2 infection (dated by TCRdb to the early 2020s). Receptors were amplified or captured by 5' RACE. TCRdb lists the instrument as NextSeq 500. The raw public data were reprocessed by TCRdb itself: fastp quality trimming at Q25, MiXCR clonotype calling, in-frame beta chains only. Each CDR3 protein gets just one entry, which takes the most common genes and DNA from the rows behind it. The sample table holds some 80,000 distinct CDR3 sequences, of which roughly 12% were seen once. The ten largest account for just over 6.5% of the sample. Sequenced sample: whole blood. Every receptor here comes from an adult who was a healthcare worker with PCR-confirmed SARS-CoV-2 infection or an uninfected control (not recorded which).

This clonotype was detected a few times. The chain recombines TRBV29-1 with TRBJ2-7; D uncertain. Germline-derived CDR1 and CDR2 are SQVTM and ANQGSEA. Trimming cost V 7 bases and J 4 bases, with 17 bases left between them. The CDR3 runs to 13 residues. The CDR3 coding sequence is TGCAGCGGCGCCCAAGGTGCGAGGTACGAGCAGTACTTC. This sequence encodes CSGAQGARYEQYF.

The chain joins TRBV30 to TRBJ1-1; D remains ambiguous. Looked up from germline, CDR1 is GTSNPN and CDR2 is SVGIG (reference sequence). Trimming stripped 0 bases from V and 10 bases from J, with 9 bases between. The CDR3 runs to 11 residues. The CDR3 DNA sequence: TGTGCCTGGAGTGTAAGGGATCGAGCTTTCTTT. Translated, it gives CAWSVRDRAFF.

This clonotype was detected ten times or more. The chain carries TRBV7-2 and TRBJ2-2; 8 positions agree with TRBD1. The germline CDR1 and CDR2 sequences are SGHTA and FQGNSA. V lost 3 bases to trimming and J lost 5 bases; unmatched junction nucleotides: 8. This CDR3 has 16 residues. CDR3 loop: CASSLRTGPATGELFF. The CDR3 bases are TGTGCCAGCAGCTTGCGGACAGGGCCCGCGACCGGGGAGCTGTTTTTT.

This clonotype was recorded at least ten times. The chain carries TRBV6-4 and TRBJ1-4; D perhaps matches TRBD1 (5 bases). This CDR3 spans 14 amino acids. V lost 7 bases to trimming and J lost 1 base, with 10 bases between them. The germline CDR1 and CDR2 sequences are MRHNA and SNTAGT. The CDR3 here is CASIGGETNEKLFF. The CDR3, as DNA: TGTGCCAGCATTGGGGGGGAAACTAATGAAAAACTGTTTTTT.

This clonotype showed up just a few times. The chain carries TRBV12-3 or TRBV12-4 and TRBJ2-5; 7 bases agree with TRBD2. J lost 5 bases, V lost 6 bases, and 6 bases had no gene match. This CDR3 has 13 residues. The CDR3 spells CASRGGTYETQYF. CDR3 DNA sequence: TGTGCCAGCAGGGGGGGGACGTACGAGACCCAGTACTTC.

This clonotype was picked up a small number of times. CDR3 in DNA: TGTGCCAGCAGTCACCGTCGAATGAACACCGGGGAGCTGTTTTTT. It encodes CASSHRRMNTGELFF. This chain links TRBV12-3 or TRBV12-4 with TRBJ2-2; no clear D gene. With 5 bases removed from V and 1 base from J, the gap between germline ends came to 11 bases. This CDR3 has 15 amino acids.

This chain uses TRBV15 with TRBJ2-2, with TRBD1 matching over 7 bases. V lost 0 bases and J lost 7; bases outside the gene matches: 8. The CDR3 contains 16 residues. Germline CDR1 reads LNHNV; CDR2 reads YYDKDF (reference sequence). CDR3 in amino acids: CATSRDRRGRNGELFF. DNA of the CDR3: TGTGCCACCAGCAGAGATCGAAGGGGGCGGAACGGGGAGCTGTTTTTT.

This clonotype was seen at least ten times. The gene calls are TRBV4-2 and TRBJ2-3; the match to TRBD2 covers 9 bases. The CDR3 spans 14 residues. Germline V gene data show CDR1 as LGHNA and CDR2 as YNFKEQ. The J segment lost 4 bases and the V segment lost 2 bases, leaving 1 base of the junction unmatched. CDR3 sequence reads: CASSQRLAADTQYF. The CDR3 nucleotides are TGTGCCAGCAGCCAACGACTAGCGGCAGATACGCAGTATTTT.

This clonotype was recorded many times. The genes are TRBV6-2 or TRBV6-3 and TRBJ2-1; 8 nucleotides agree with TRBD2. The V and J ends lost 8 bases and 0 bases, in that order; junction bases with no gene match: 6. This CDR3 has 15 amino acids. The germline V gene encodes CDR1 MNHEY and CDR2 SVGEGT. The CDR3 DNA is TGTGCCAGCGAGGTAGCGGGGAGCTCCTACAATGAGCAGTTCTTC. This gives the protein CASEVAGSSYNEQFF.

There are a few counts of this clonotype. The chain combines TRBV7-2 with TRBJ2-7; a possible D gene is TRBD1 (6 bases). V lost 2 bases and J lost 3, with 26 bases in between. This CDR3 spans 19 amino acids. Germline V gene lookup returns CDR1 SGHTA and CDR2 FQGNSA. As DNA, the CDR3 is TGTGCCAGCAGCTTACCCCGTCCCCCTAGGACAGCCAAAATCTACGAGCAGTACTTC. This translates into CASSLPRPPRTAKIYEQYF.

The chain couples TRBV2 to TRBJ2-1, with 9 bases fitting TRBD1. This CDR3 is 14 amino acids long. After removal of 7 bases from V and 6 bases from J, the junction contained 7 bases not matched to a gene. CDR1 SNHLY and CDR2 FYNNEI come from the germline V gene. The DNA of the CDR3 is TGTGCCAGCACGCGGGACAGGGTCGCCAATGAGCAGTTCTTC. Translation: CASTRDRVANEQFF.

This clonotype was seen a few times. The chain recombines TRBV20-1 with TRBJ2-7; 12 nucleotides align to TRBD2. Looked up from germline, CDR1 is DFQATT and CDR2 is SNEGSKA (reference sequence). The CDR3 has 15 residues. V was clipped by 0 bases and J by 4 bases; unmatched bases: 4. CDR3 sequence reads: CSARDLTSGSYEQYF. The CDR3 region has the DNA TGCAGTGCTAGAGATTTGACTAGCGGGAGTTACGAGCAGTACTTC.

The gene calls are TRBV7-9 and TRBJ2-5; 11 nucleotides agree with TRBD1. CDR3 length: 14 residues. J gave up 3 bases and V 5 bases, and 2 bases lay outside the gene matches. CDR1 and CDR2 from the germline V gene are SEHNR and FQNEAQ (reference sequence). The DNA for the CDR3 is TGTGCCAGCAGCGGGACAGGGGGAGAAGAGACCCAGTACTTC. Protein: CASSGTGGEETQYF. Using reference TRBV7-9 and TRBJ2-5 for the parts outside the CDR3, the full variable domain is DTGVSQNPRHKITKRGQNVTFRCDPISEHNRLYWYRQTLGQGPEFLTYFQNEAQLEKSRLLSDRFSAERPKGSFSTLEIQRTEQGDSAMYLCASSGTGGEETQYFGPGTRLLVL.

The chain carries TRBV29-1 and TRBJ2-7; D gene uncertain. V gave up 0 bases and J gave up 9 bases, with 9 bases separating them. The germline gives CDR1 SQVTM, CDR2 ANQGSEA. The CDR3 is made up of 11 amino acids. The CDR3 loop is CSVEDQFAQYF. The CDR3 coding sequence is TGCAGCGTTGAAGATCAGTTCGCGCAGTACTTC.

This clonotype turned up a few times. The V gene is TRBV20-1, the J gene TRBJ1-1, with 7 bases matching TRBD1. Trimming at V came to 4 bases and at J to 3 bases, leaving 2 bases not matched to a gene. This CDR3 region has 12 residues. Germline CDR1 is DFQATT and CDR2 is SNEGSKA (reference sequence). CDR3 DNA sequence: TGCAGTGCTACCAGGGGGGACACTGAAGCTTTCTTT. Its protein is CSATRGDTEAFF.

The genes are TRBV4-1 and TRBJ2-3; 7 bases align to TRBD2. The CDR3 totals 16 residues. Losses at the gene ends were 3 bases for V and 5 bases for J; bases not matched to a gene: 11. From germline, CDR1 is MGHRA and CDR2 YSYEKL. As DNA, the CDR3 is TGCGCCAGCAGCCACCCTAGCGGCCTAGGGGAAGATACGCAGTATTTT. The encoded protein is CASSHPSGLGEDTQYF.

The chain links TRBV12-3 or TRBV12-4 to TRBJ2-1; D is perhaps TRBD1 or TRBD2 (5 bases each). The CDR3 is made up of 14 amino acids. V was shortened by 6 bases and J by 7 bases, with 16 bases between the two germline ends. The CDR3 region is CASSLRGVANEQFF. The DNA of the CDR3 is TGTGCCAGCAGCCTGAGAGGGGTAGCGAATGAGCAGTTCTTC.

This clonotype was seen a handful of times. V is TRBV19 and J is TRBJ1-5, with TRBD1 matching 7 bases. The CDR3 sequence is 15 residues long. The J segment lost 4 bases and the V segment lost 7 bases, leaving 10 bases of the junction unmatched. The germline V gene has CDR1 LNHDA and CDR2 SQIVND (reference sequence). DNA of the CDR3: TGTGCCAGTACTAGGACAGGCCCGACTAATCAGCCCCAGCATTTT. This translates into CASTRTGPTNQPQHF.

This chain connects TRBV15 to TRBJ2-3; the match to TRBD2 covers 11 bases. This CDR3 is built from 15 residues. Per the germline V gene, CDR1 is LNHNV and CDR2 is YYDKDF (reference sequence). The junction had 9 bases not matched to a gene; V was cut back by 4 bases and J by 9 bases. CDR3 nucleotide sequence: TGTGCCACCAGCATGGGTAGCGGGAGGGCCGCCACGCAGTATTTT. This sequence encodes CATSMGSGRAATQYF. Together with reference TRBV15 and TRBJ2-3, the CDR3 gives the full variable domain: DAMVIQNPRYQVTQFGKPVTLSCSQTLNHNVMYWYQQKSSQAPKLLFHYYDKDFNNEADTPDNFQSRRPNTSFCFLDIRSPGLGDTAMYLCATSMGSGRAATQYFGPGTRLTVL.

This sequence joins TRBV12-3 or TRBV12-4 and TRBJ2-1; TRBD1 might be the D (6 bases). This CDR3 has 13 residues. Trimming left V 3 bases short and J 9 bases short, with 12 bases between. CDR3 region: CASSLGARGEQFF. The CDR3 DNA sequence: TGTGCCAGCAGTTTGGGGGCCAGGGGTGAGCAGTTCTTC.

There are a few counts of this clonotype. The chain uses TRBV7-9 and TRBJ1-3; D unclear. CDR3 length: 15 residues. V was clipped by 2 bases and J by 0 bases, with 8 bases between them. Germline CDR1 reads SEHNR; CDR2 reads FQNEAQ (reference sequence). Here the CDR3 DNA reads TGTGCCAGCAGCTTAACGGGGAACTCTGGAAACACCATATATTTT. This codes for CASSLTGNSGNTIYF.